Shown below are 10 T cell receptor beta chains from a single sample sequenced in a study of T cell repertoires in cytomegalovirus infection. No antigens are known for them. TCRdb re-derived calls from the reads in MiXCR, one entry per CDR3 protein. Of 310,000 or so distinct CDR3 sequences listed, roughly 25% are singletons. The source was cultured PBMCs, collected from culture after CMV antigen stimulation. The receptors come from a human donor in good health (CMV status not recorded). Some clones in this sample may be carry-over from other donors' samples.

On this clonotype itself: Relative to the germline gene, one junction end is altered; a read error may explain this. The V call is TRBV18, the J call TRBJ1-2, with D perhaps TRBD1 (5 bases). This CDR3 comprises 15 residues. The V gene's germline CDR1 is KGHSH and CDR2 LQKENI. The CDR3 region is CASSPGRQIAYGCTF. As DNA, the CDR3 is TGTGCCAGCTCACCGGGGAGACAGATTGCCTATGGCTGCACCTTC.

The V call is TRBV28, the J call TRBJ1-6; TRBD1 agrees at 7 bases. This CDR3 has 15 residues. With 3 bases clipped from V and 4 bases from J, the junction kept 3 bases outside the gene matches. CDR1 is MDHEN and CDR2 is SYDVKM in the germline V gene. CDR3 amino acids: CASSFLTGYNSPLHF. In DNA, the CDR3 is TGTGCCAGCAGTTTTTTGACAGGGTATAATTCACCCCTCCACTTT.

Only a few counts were recorded for this clonotype. This chain links TRBV7-8 with TRBJ2-7; the D gene is possibly TRBD1 (5 bases). The germline V and J ends were trimmed by 5 bases and 3 bases, with 8 bases remaining between them. Looked up from germline, CDR1 is SGHVS and CDR2 is FQNEAQ. This CDR3 region has 12 residues. The CDR3 DNA sequence: TGTGCCAGCAGCCCGACAGACTACGAGCAGTACTTC. Translation: CASSPTDYEQYF. The full variable domain, with the rest looked up from reference TRBV7-8 and TRBJ2-7, is GAGVSQSPRYKVAKRGQDVALRCDPISGHVSLFWYQQALGQGPEFLTYFQNEAQLDKSGLPSDRFFAERPEGSVSTLKIQRTQQEDSAVYLCASSPTDYEQYFGPGTRLTVT.

The V and J genes are TRBV20-1 and TRBJ1-3; TRBD1 matches 7 bases. CDR3 size: 16 residues. Losses at the gene ends were 1 base for V and 2 bases for J; bases not matched to a gene: 8. Germline V gene sequence: CDR1 DFQATT, CDR2 SNEGSKA (reference sequence). CDR3 nucleotide sequence: TGCAGTGCTAGAGCAGGGGGGACAAATCCTGGAAACACCATATATTTT. Translating gives CSARAGGTNPGNTIYF.

This clonotype was observed many times. This sequence joins TRBV7-8 and TRBJ1-1, with a tentative D call TRBD1 (5 bases). V shed 4 bases and J shed 4 bases, with 16 bases lying between them. Germline-derived CDR1 and CDR2 are SGHVS and FQNEAQ. This CDR3 has 15 amino acids. CDR3 bases: TGTGCCAGCAGCTCGAAGGATCGCGGGGGCACTGAAGCTTTCTTT. Its protein is CASSSKDRGGTEAFF.

V gene TRBV6-2 or TRBV6-3 combines with J gene TRBJ2-4; D is ambiguous. The CDR3 totals 17 residues. Trimming stripped 6 bases from V and 0 bases from J, with 18 bases between. Germline V gene lookup returns CDR1 MNHEY and CDR2 SVGEGT. CDR3 sequence (DNA): TGTGCCAGCAGCTTCCGCCTGACACGACTAGCCAAAAACATTCAGTACTTC. It codes for CASSFRLTRLAKNIQYF.

The chain couples TRBV12-3 or TRBV12-4 to TRBJ2-4; TRBD2 agrees at 12 bases. The length of the CDR3 is 18 residues. The trim removed 8 bases at V and 1 base at J, leaving 12 bases unmatched. The CDR3 loop reads CASDTSGRPAGAKNIQYF. The CDR3, as DNA: TGTGCCAGCGACACTAGCGGGAGGCCCGCCGGGGCCAAAAACATTCAGTACTTC.

The chain links TRBV15 to TRBJ2-1; 7 bases align to TRBD2. V lost 0 bases to trimming and J lost 0 bases; unmatched junction nucleotides: 8. Germline V gene data show CDR1 as LNHNV and CDR2 as YYDKDF (reference sequence). The CDR3 covers 18 residues. The CDR3 protein is CATSRDALAAISYNEQFF. The CDR3 nucleotides read TGTGCCACCAGCAGAGATGCCCTAGCGGCGATCTCCTACAATGAGCAGTTCTTC.

V usage is TRBV7-2 and J usage is TRBJ2-7; 8 bases match TRBD1. This CDR3 comprises 14 residues. Trimming removed 1 base from V and 6 bases from J; junction bases left unmatched: 5. Germline V gene lookup returns CDR1 SGHTA and CDR2 FQGNSA. CDR3 in amino acids: CASSLGRGPREQYV. The CDR3 DNA is TGTGCCAGCAGCTTAGGCAGGGGGCCTCGCGAGCAGTACGTC.

The V call is TRBV19, the J call TRBJ2-1; a weak D match, TRBD2 (5 bases). V gave up 0 bases and J gave up 1 base, with 10 bases separating them. Germline CDR1 LNHDA, CDR2 SQIVND (reference sequence). CDR3 length: 16 amino acids. This CDR3 is CASSIDGAVSYNEQFF. The CDR3 DNA follows: TGTGCCAGTAGTATAGATGGAGCGGTATCCTACAATGAGCAGTTCTTC. The variable domain in full, completed from reference TRBV19 and TRBJ2-1, reads DGGITQSPKYLFRKEGQNVTLSCEQNLNHDAMYWYRQDPGQGLRLIYYSQIVNDFQKGDIAEGYSVSREKKESFPLTVTSAQKNPTAFYLCASSIDGAVSYNEQFFGPGTRLTVL.